The 25 T cell receptor beta chains given below trace back to one sample, sequenced in a study of PD-1 blockade in classical Hodgkin lymphoma. Each patient relapsed following autologous stem cell transplantation, and prior brentuximab vedotin exposure differed. Profiled with immunoSEQ multiplex PCR; TCRdb holds only in-frame clones, not every one. The table shows some 25,000 clones, with roughly 86% occurring only once. The specimen comprised peripheral blood mononuclear cells (PBMCs), sampled before the second cycle of nivolumab. The receptors come from a human donor with classical Hodgkin lymphoma.

The chain links TRBV4-1 to TRBJ2-4, with 10 bases that match TRBD1. Germline V lookup: CDR1 MGHRA, CDR2 YSYEKL. The trim removed 0 bases at V and 8 bases at J, leaving 13 bases unmatched. The CDR3 runs 18 residues. The CDR3 protein is CASSQEASGTGVRDIQYF. In DNA form, the CDR3 reads TGCGCCAGCAGCCAAGAGGCATCCGGGACAGGGGTTAGGGACATTCAGTACTTC.

The chain recombines TRBV7-9 with TRBJ2-7, with unresolved D. Trimming pared 5 bases from V and 2 bases from J, leaving 10 bases between. Germline V gene data show CDR1 as SEHNR and CDR2 as FQNEAQ (reference sequence). This CDR3 spans 13 amino acids. The CDR3 region is CASSPARTYEQYF. CDR3 nucleotides: TGTGCCAGCAGCCCCGCTCGGACCTACGAGCAGTACTTC. Variable domain in full (rest from reference TRBV7-9 and TRBJ2-7): DTGVSQNPRHKITKRGQNVTFRCDPISEHNRLYWYRQTLGQGPEFLTYFQNEAQLEKSRLLSDRFSAERPKGSFSTLEIQRTEQGDSAMYLCASSPARTYEQYFGPGTRLTVT.

The chain has TRBV4-3 and TRBJ2-7; 7 bases map to TRBD2. The J segment lost 5 bases and the V segment lost 0 bases, leaving 13 bases of the junction unmatched. The CDR3 spans 17 residues. Per the germline V gene, CDR1 is LGHNA and CDR2 is YSLEER. CDR3 in DNA: TGCGCCAGCAGCCAAGATTACCGCGGGGGAGCGTGGCACGAGCAGTACTTC. The encoded protein is CASSQDYRGGAWHEQYF.

The V and J genes are TRBV12-5 and TRBJ1-1, with 8 bases identical to TRBD1. There are 16 residues in the CDR3. CDR1 is LGHNT and CDR2 is FRNRAP in the germline V gene. The ends lost 0 bases at V and 3 bases at J; junction bases unmatched: 6. This chain's CDR3 is CASGLVGRGLHTEAFF. In DNA form, the CDR3 reads TGTGCTAGTGGTTTGGTCGGCAGGGGGCTGCACACTGAAGCTTTCTTT.

The gene calls are TRBV7-3 and TRBJ1-1; no clear D gene. The CDR3 runs to 13 residues. V shed 5 bases and J shed 1 base, with 8 bases lying between them. Per germline, CDR1 SGHTA and CDR2 FQGTGA. For the CDR3, the DNA is TGTGCCAGCAGCCGGGGTGGGAACACTGAAGCTTTCTTT. Protein sequence: CASSRGGNTEAFF.

This chain joins TRBV15 and TRBJ1-4, with 7 positions matching TRBD1. With 11 bases clipped from V and 4 bases from J, the junction kept 4 bases outside the gene matches. The CDR3 contains 12 residues. Germline CDR1 reads LNHNV; CDR2 reads YYDKDF (reference sequence). CDR3: CAPGQSNEKLFF. CDR3 DNA sequence: TGTGCCCCGGGACAGAGTAATGAAAAACTGTTTTTT.

This clone showed up just a few times. The chain employs TRBV29-1 and TRBJ2-2; D uncertain. CDR3 length: 12 amino acids. V lost 8 bases and J lost 5, with 12 bases in between. Germline lookup yields CDR1 SQVTM and CDR2 ANQGSEA. CDR3 sequence (DNA): TGCAGCATCCGGGTCGGAACCGGGGAGCTGTTTTTT. Translated, it gives CSIRVGTGELFF.

The chain has TRBV27 and TRBJ1-1; D remains unclear. The CDR3 covers 15 residues. With 6 bases removed from V and 2 bases from J, the gap between germline ends came to 16 bases. Germline lookup yields CDR1 MNHEY and CDR2 SMNVEV (reference sequence). CDR3 in amino acids: CASSPLGERNTEAFF. CDR3 DNA sequence: TGTGCCAGCAGCCCCCTCGGAGAACGTAACACTGAAGCTTTCTTT.

V is TRBV7-9 and J is TRBJ2-1; 8 bases are a match to TRBD1. V shed 0 bases, J shed 3 bases, and the junction held 4 bases outside the gene matches. The CDR3 spans 16 residues. Looked up from germline, CDR1 is SEHNR and CDR2 is FQNEAQ (reference sequence). CDR3 sequence (DNA): TGTGCCAGCAGCTTAGCGGACAGGGCCGTCTACAATGAGCAGTTCTTC. Its protein product is CASSLADRAVYNEQFF.

V is TRBV10-3 and J is TRBJ2-6; the match to TRBD2 covers 7 bases. The CDR3 is 16 amino acids. V trimming: 0 bases; J trimming: 4 bases; junction bases outside the gene matches: 3. Per the germline V gene, CDR1 is ENHRY and CDR2 is SYGVKD. CDR3 residues: CAISESGGQGANVLTF. The CDR3 region has the DNA TGTGCCATCAGTGAGTCGGGAGGGCAAGGGGCCAACGTCCTGACTTTC.

The chain combines TRBV11-3 with TRBJ2-7, with 7 bases lining up with TRBD1. CDR3 size: 14 residues. Looked up from germline, CDR1 is SGHNT and CDR2 is YENEEA. V shed 4 bases and J 5 bases; nucleotides not matched to a gene: 8. The CDR3 spells CASSYPTGFHEQYF. DNA for the CDR3: TGTGCCAGCAGCTATCCGACAGGGTTTCACGAGCAGTACTTC.

This chain connects TRBV19 to TRBJ1-5, with D tentatively TRBD1 (6 bases). Germline V lookup: CDR1 LNHDA, CDR2 SQIVND (reference sequence). This CDR3 region has 15 residues. V gave up 2 bases and J gave up 3 bases, with 11 bases separating them. The CDR3 loop is CASSIPRGINQPQHF. The CDR3 nucleotides read TGTGCCAGTAGTATACCGAGGGGGATCAATCAGCCCCAGCATTTT.

This chain links TRBV29-1 with TRBJ2-5; D is undetermined. The germline gives CDR1 SQVTM, CDR2 ANQGSEA. CDR3 length: 12 amino acids. The ends were cut back, 1 base at V and 5 bases at J, with 8 bases in the middle. The CDR3 spells CSVEGMGETQYF. The CDR3 nucleotides read TGCAGCGTTGAAGGGATGGGCGAGACCCAGTACTTC.

V is TRBV7-9 and J is TRBJ1-2; the match to TRBD1 covers 7 bases. The CDR3 is made up of 14 amino acids. V shed 1 base, J shed 3 bases, and the junction held 2 bases outside the gene matches. CDR1 and CDR2 (germline): SEHNR, FQNEAQ (reference sequence). The CDR3: CASSLGRGDYGYTF. CDR3 sequence (DNA): TGTGCCAGCAGCTTAGGCAGGGGGGACTATGGCTACACCTTC. The full variable domain, its missing parts supplied by reference TRBV7-9 and TRBJ1-2, is DTGVSQNPRHKITKRGQNVTFRCDPISEHNRLYWYRQTLGQGPEFLTYFQNEAQLEKSRLLSDRFSAERPKGSFSTLEIQRTEQGDSAMYLCASSLGRGDYGYTFGSGTRLTVV.

The V call is TRBV7-9, the J call TRBJ1-2; no reliable D call. V gave up 2 bases and J gave up 3 bases, with 10 bases separating them. Germline V gene data show CDR1 as SEHNR and CDR2 as FQNEAQ (reference sequence). CDR3 length equals 14 residues. CDR3 loop: CASSLSGVDYGYTF. CDR3 nucleotide sequence: TGTGCCAGCAGCTTATCTGGGGTTGACTATGGCTACACCTTC.

CDR3 DNA sequence: TGTGCCAGCAGCGTAGCTGGGGGGACAGCCAATGAGCAGTTCTTC. The encoded protein is CASSVAGGTANEQFF. The chain combines TRBV9 with TRBJ2-1, with a possible D match to TRBD1 (7 bases). Germline lookup yields CDR1 SGDLS and CDR2 YYNGEE. Between the trimmed V and J ends, which lost 0 bases and 6 bases, there was a span of 13 bases. The CDR3 runs 15 residues.

The chain couples TRBV19 to TRBJ2-3; 10 bases match TRBD1. Losses at the gene ends were 5 bases for V and 4 bases for J; bases not matched to a gene: 6. This CDR3 has 15 residues. The germline V gene encodes CDR1 LNHDA and CDR2 SQIVND (reference sequence). Written as DNA, the CDR3 is TGTGCCAGTAGTCAGGGGACAGGGGAGTCAGATACGCAGTATTTT. Residues: CASSQGTGESDTQYF.

The J gene is TRBJ1-5, the V gene TRBV6-1; 8 nucleotides match TRBD1. The CDR3 contains 14 residues. With 5 bases clipped from V and 4 bases from J, the junction kept 4 bases outside the gene matches. Germline loops: CDR1 MNHNS, CDR2 SASEGT. The CDR3, as DNA: TGTGCCAGCAGTTCTAGGACAGGGAATCAGCCCCAGCATTTT. The encoded protein is CASSSRTGNQPQHF.

The chain carries TRBV28 and TRBJ2-5, with 9 positions matching TRBD2. CDR1 is MDHEN and CDR2 is SYDVKM in the germline V gene. This CDR3 comprises 22 residues. After removal of 1 base from V and 5 bases from J, the junction contained 26 bases not matched to a gene. This chain's CDR3 is CASSLLTLRGGVLPASEETQYF. CDR3 in DNA: TGTGCCAGCAGTTTATTAACCCTCCGCGGGGGGGTCCTACCCGCGTCCGAGGAGACCCAGTACTTC.

This chain links TRBV2 with TRBJ2-7, with 9 positions matching TRBD1. Germline lookup yields CDR1 SNHLY and CDR2 FYNNEI. With V trimmed by 6 bases and J by 1 base, 16 bases remained unmatched. The CDR3 runs to 18 residues. CDR3 in amino acids: CASSASGTGFLVSYEQYF. For the CDR3, the DNA is TGTGCCAGCAGCGCATCCGGGACAGGGTTTCTGGTATCCTACGAGCAGTACTTC.

This sequence joins TRBV4-3 and TRBJ1-2, with a tentative D call TRBD1 (6 bases). Trimming took 0 bases from V and 8 from J, leaving 16 bases between them. The CDR3 is 15 amino acids. Germline CDR1 LGHNA, CDR2 YSLEER. CDR3 sequence: CASSQDAGGAEGYTF. The DNA for the CDR3 is TGCGCCAGCAGCCAAGATGCCGGGGGGGCGGAGGGCTACACCTTC.

This chain uses TRBV7-9 with TRBJ2-7; D might be TRBD1 (6 bases). The CDR3 contains 16 residues. V lost 1 base and J lost 3, with 16 bases in between. CDR1 and CDR2 (germline): SEHNR, FQNEAQ (reference sequence). The CDR3 reads CASSLVKGDVGYEQYF. The CDR3 nucleotides read TGTGCCAGCAGCTTAGTAAAGGGGGACGTAGGCTACGAGCAGTACTTC.

The rearrangement links TRBV5-4 to TRBJ2-5, with 8 bases lining up with TRBD2. J gave up 4 bases and V 0 bases, and 5 bases lay outside the gene matches. This CDR3 spans 15 amino acids. Looked up from germline, CDR1 is SGHNT and CDR2 is YYREEE (reference sequence). CDR3 sequence: CASSLDGGAGETQYF. CDR3 coding DNA: TGTGCCAGCAGCTTGGACGGGGGGGCTGGAGAGACCCAGTACTTC. The variable domain in full, completed from reference TRBV5-4 and TRBJ2-5, reads ETGVTQSPTHLIKTRGQQVTLRCSSQSGHNTVSWYQQALGQGPQFIFQYYREEENGRGNFPPRFSGLQFPNYSSELNVNALELDDSALYLCASSLDGGAGETQYFGPGTRLLVL.

The sample holds a few counts of this clone. In DNA, the CDR3 is TGTGCCAGCAGTTACACTGAGAACACTGAAGCTTTCTTT. It codes for CASSYTENTEAFF. The chain recombines TRBV6-6 with TRBJ1-1; D unclear. The germline CDR1 and CDR2 sequences are MNHNY and SVGAGI (reference sequence). This CDR3 has 13 residues. Trimming removed 2 bases from V and 1 base from J, with 5 bases in between.

The rearrangement joins TRBV19 to TRBJ1-6; 9 nucleotides line up with TRBD1. This CDR3 is 15 amino acids long. Germline loops: CDR1 LNHDA, CDR2 SQIVND (reference sequence). Trimming removed 5 bases from V and 6 bases from J; junction bases left unmatched: 5. The CDR3 DNA sequence: TGTGCCAGTAGTCTCCGGGACAGGGTTAATTCACCCCTCCACTTT. It specifies CASSLRDRVNSPLHF.